This T cell receptor beta chain was identified during a study of technical replicates of blood from several donors. Method: immunoSEQ multiplex PCR; TCRdb's copy keeps in-frame clones and lacks some. The sample consists of tens of thousands of clones, approximately 94% of them appearing once. Sequenced sample: T cells isolated from PBMCs. The receptor was isolated from a human donor in good health.

The CDR3 region is CASREQRGTYNEQFF. The CDR3 region has the DNA TGTGCCAGCAGGGAACAGCGGGGGACTTACAATGAGCAGTTCTTC. The chain is built from TRBV11-3 and TRBJ2-1, with TRBD2 matching over 8 bases. The germline gives CDR1 SGHNT, CDR2 YENEEA. The V and J ends lost 6 bases and 4 bases, in that order; junction bases with no gene match: 8. This CDR3 has 15 residues.